This T cell receptor beta chain was sequenced for a study of metastatic and nonmetastatic thyroid tumors. Study in general: Where malignant and benign thyroid patients were concerned, repertoires were compared across blood and tumor or nodule tissue. Study results and limitations: It was reported that TCR beta diversity was significantly higher in malignant thyroid tumors than benign nodules, in blood and tumor.

Thyroid surgery took place with no prior treatment in any patient. In its sample, this clone was seen a few times. What it binds is not known. The V and J ends lost 5 bases and 2 bases respectively, with 15 bases between them. CDR3 size: 15 residues. From germline, CDR1 is LNHDA and CDR2 SQIVND (reference sequence). Under the authors' procedure: The distant-metastasis classifier for papillary thyroid cancer was built from CDR3 differences across clinicopathological groups. TCRdb redid the clone calls on the PCR reads using MiXCR. TCRdb's processing, not the authors' own work, is the source of the V and J calls. The repertoire has around 34,000 clones, roughly a fifth of them found once; the top ten carry 6.5% to 8%.

The origin of this receptor is a female donor with papillary thyroid cancer or a benign thyroid nodule (not recorded which). Some clones in this sample may be carry-over from other donors' samples. The chain links TRBV19 to TRBJ1-1; the D is unclear. The sample consisted of blood. The CDR3 loop reads CASSSWGYLNTEAFF. CDR3 bases: TGTGCCAGTAGTTCCTGGGGATACCTTAACACTGAAGCTTTCTTT.